Listed here are 27 T cell receptor beta chains from one sample, sequenced in a study of human T cells and chemical hapten exposure. Described time point: healthy volunteer bleed at 2 weeks. Total RNA came from unfractionated whole blood. TCRdb itself ran the RACE reads through MiXCR, one entry per CDR3 protein. The sample consists of roughly 49,000 distinct CDR3 sequences, 3.5% to 4.5% of them appearing once. Sequenced: whole blood. The receptors come from a female donor in good health. Some clones in this sample may be carry-over from other donors' samples.

This clonotype has a count of ten or more. One end of the junction varies from germline; a read error may be responsible. The J gene is TRBJ2-3, the V gene TRBV7-2, with 11 bases that match TRBD2. Germline CDR1 SGHTA, CDR2 FQGNSA. The CDR3 consists of 15 residues. CDR3 DNA: TGTGCCAGCAGCGTAGCGGGGGGGCCGGCAGATACGCAGTATTTT. It encodes CASSVAGGPADTQYF.

In the case of this clonotype: It may be a read error: a sequence one base away is much more abundant. CDR3 in amino acids: CANSPRWGDTEAFF. CDR3 nucleotides: TGTGCCAACAGCCCTAGGTGGGGGGACACTGAAGCTTTCTTT. The rearrangement links TRBV7-2 to TRBJ1-1; TRBD1 might be the D (5 bases). Germline assignment: CDR1 SGHTA and CDR2 FQGNSA. The CDR3 runs to 14 residues. Filled out from reference TRBV7-2 and TRBJ1-1, the complete variable domain reads GAGVSQSPSNKVTEKGKDVELRCDPISGHTALYWYRQSLGQGLEFLIYFQGNSAPDKSGLPSDRFSAERTGGSVSTLTIQRTQQEDSAVYLCANSPRWGDTEAFFGQGTRLTVV.

This clonotype was observed at least ten times. The gene calls are TRBV20-1 and TRBJ1-2, with unresolved D. The CDR3 consists of 16 residues. Germline V CDR1 and CDR2: DFQATT, SNEGSKA (reference sequence). V lost 1 base, J lost 3 bases, and 18 bases lay in between. CDR3 protein: CSARGGLGITDYGYTF. DNA of the CDR3: TGCAGTGCTAGAGGAGGCCTGGGGATCACCGACTATGGCTACACCTTC.

The rearrangement joins TRBV7-8 to TRBJ2-1; D may match TRBD1 or TRBD2 (6 bases each). The CDR3 runs 16 residues. Germline CDR1 is SGHVS and CDR2 is FQNEAQ. V dropped 2 bases and J dropped 4 bases, with 15 bases sitting between them. The CDR3 sequence is CASSLWGAEGYNEQFF. As DNA, the CDR3 is TGTGCCAGCAGCTTATGGGGGGCCGAAGGTTACAATGAGCAGTTCTTC.

At least ten counts were recorded for this clonotype. V gene TRBV20-1 combines with J gene TRBJ1-4, with TRBD1 identical over 8 bases. V shed 6 bases and J 8 bases; nucleotides not matched to a gene: 29. The CDR3 consists of 20 residues. In germline, CDR1 is DFQATT, CDR2 SNEGSKA (reference sequence). For the CDR3, the DNA is TGCAGTGCCCCATCAGCGGGCTCAGGACAGGGAAGGGGAATACGAGAAAAACTGTTTTTT. It encodes CSAPSAGSGQGRGIREKLFF.

There are many counts of this clonotype. The rearrangement uses TRBV20-1 and TRBJ2-3, with 7 positions matching TRBD1. J gave up 2 bases and V 6 bases, and 8 bases lay outside the gene matches. This CDR3 contains 14 residues. Germline lookup yields CDR1 DFQATT and CDR2 SNEGSKA (reference sequence). CDR3 coding DNA: TGCAGTGCAAAGAGACAGGGAATCACAGATACGCAGTATTTT. Its protein is CSAKRQGITDTQYF.

This clonotype was counted many times. The chain combines TRBV19 with TRBJ2-3; D is unresolved. The CDR3 has 14 residues. The V gene lost 4 bases and the J gene lost 4 bases, with 12 bases spanning the gap. Germline V gene lookup returns CDR1 LNHDA and CDR2 SQIVND (reference sequence). The CDR3 loop is CASSTILTSDTQYF. The CDR3 DNA follows: TGTGCCAGTAGTACGATTTTGACATCAGATACGCAGTATTTT.

In this sample, this clonotype turned up a few times. V and J are TRBV5-1 and TRBJ1-1, with 7 bases identical to TRBD1. V was clipped by 3 bases and J by 5 bases; unmatched bases: 1. The germline V gene encodes CDR1 SGHRS and CDR2 YFSETQ. The CDR3 has 12 residues. The CDR3 spells CASSSQGTEAFF. The CDR3, as DNA: TGCGCCAGCAGCTCACAGGGGACTGAAGCTTTCTTT.

Many counts were recorded for this clonotype. V is TRBV18 and J is TRBJ1-2, with 7 bases that match TRBD1. V lost 0 bases, J lost 4 bases, and 14 bases stayed unmatched. The CDR3 runs to 18 residues. CDR1 is KGHSH and CDR2 is LQKENI in the germline V gene. In nucleotides, the CDR3 is TGTGCCAGCTCACCACCTGGGGTCTTGGACAGGTTAACCTATGGCTACACCTTC. The encoded protein is CASSPPGVLDRLTYGYTF.

This clonotype was seen at least ten times. The chain has TRBV7-2 and TRBJ1-5, with no clear D. Trimming removed 5 bases at V and 3 bases at J, with 17 bases between. Germline loops: CDR1 SGHTA, CDR2 FQGNSA. The CDR3 consists of 16 residues. CDR3: CASSTSSTLNNQPQHF. The CDR3 coding sequence is TGTGCCAGCAGCACTAGCTCGACCCTAAACAATCAGCCCCAGCATTTT.

The table lists this clonotype with many counts. This chain connects TRBV27 to TRBJ1-1; tentative D call: TRBD1 (6 bases). Trimming took 6 bases from V and 0 from J, leaving 8 bases between them. The CDR3 has 13 residues. In germline, CDR1 is MNHEY, CDR2 SMNVEV (reference sequence). The CDR3 DNA sequence: TGTGCCAGCAGAGGACAGATGAACACTGAAGCTTTCTTT. It encodes CASRGQMNTEAFF.

The chain links TRBV5-4 to TRBJ2-1, with D possibly matching TRBD2 (7 bases). The V gene lost 6 bases and the J gene lost 1 base, with 20 bases spanning the gap. Germline V gene data show CDR1 as SGHNT and CDR2 as YYREEE (reference sequence). The CDR3 runs 17 residues. The DNA of the CDR3 is TGTGCCAGCACCAAATCTCCAGGGAGGGGGTCCTACAATGAGCAGTTCTTC. Translated: CASTKSPGRGSYNEQFF. Full variable domain (missing parts from reference TRBV5-4 and TRBJ2-1): ETGVTQSPTHLIKTRGQQVTLRCSSQSGHNTVSWYQQALGQGPQFIFQYYREEENGRGNFPPRFSGLQFPNYSSELNVNALELDDSALYLCASTKSPGRGSYNEQFFGPGTRLTVL.

This clonotype has at least ten counts. The rearrangement joins TRBV6-5 to TRBJ2-7; 9 bases match TRBD1. The CDR3 runs to 14 residues. The trim removed 6 bases at V and 6 bases at J, leaving 9 bases unmatched. Germline CDR1 reads MNHEY; CDR2 reads SVGAGI. The CDR3 DNA reads TGTGCCAGCAGGCCCGGGACAGGGAAGACCGAGCAGTACTTC. This codes for CASRPGTGKTEQYF.

This clonotype was seen repeatedly, ten times or more. The J gene is TRBJ2-5, the V gene TRBV7-9; D remains ambiguous. CDR1 SEHNR and CDR2 FQNEAQ come from the germline V gene (reference sequence). This CDR3 has 16 residues. Trimming removed 5 bases at V and 7 bases at J, with 23 bases between. Here the CDR3 DNA reads TGTGCCAGCAGCGAGCTTGAGACCGGCCGTACGGGGACCCAGTACTTC. It yields the protein CASSELETGRTGTQYF.

The table lists this clonotype with many counts. The J gene is TRBJ1-1, the V gene TRBV25-1; D might be TRBD1 (6 bases). Germline values: CDR1 MGHDK, CDR2 SYGVNS. The ends were cut back, 1 base at V and 2 bases at J, with 20 bases in the middle. The CDR3 spans 18 residues. For the CDR3, the DNA is TGTGCCAGCAGTGAATCCCAGGTTGGGGGGCTCCGAAACACTGAAGCTTTCTTT. Its protein is CASSESQVGGLRNTEAFF.

This chain links TRBV6-6 with TRBJ2-5; 8 bases align to TRBD1. This CDR3 is 17 amino acids long. V gave up 1 base and J gave up 0 bases; unmatched junction bases: 7. The V gene's germline CDR1 is MNHNY and CDR2 SVGAGI (reference sequence). Here the CDR3 reads CASSYFGTGAYQETQYF. The CDR3 bases are TGTGCCAGCAGTTACTTCGGGACAGGAGCGTACCAAGAGACCCAGTACTTC.

This clonotype was observed many times. The chain combines TRBV7-9 with TRBJ2-1; 8 nucleotides match TRBD1. Trimming took 6 bases from V and 6 from J; bases not matched to a gene: 10. The CDR3 length is 15 residues. In germline, CDR1 is SEHNR, CDR2 FQNEAQ (reference sequence). CDR3 coding DNA: TGTGCCAGCAGACAGGGGGTGGGGCGGGGCAATGAGCAGTTCTTC. Its protein is CASRQGVGRGNEQFF. Together with reference TRBV7-9 and TRBJ2-1, the CDR3 gives the full variable domain: DTGVSQNPRHKITKRGQNVTFRCDPISEHNRLYWYRQTLGQGPEFLTYFQNEAQLEKSRLLSDRFSAERPKGSFSTLEIQRTEQGDSAMYLCASRQGVGRGNEQFFGPGTRLTVL.

This clonotype has ten or more counts. The chain uses TRBV5-1 and TRBJ1-1, with 10 bases aligning to TRBD1. Germline V lookup: CDR1 SGHRS, CDR2 YFSETQ. The ends lost 1 base at V and 5 bases at J; junction bases unmatched: 5. The CDR3 is 15 residues long. The CDR3 nucleotides read TGCGCCAGCAGCTTGAAGGGACAGGGGATAACTGAAGCTTTCTTT. It specifies CASSLKGQGITEAFF. Looking up the rest from reference TRBV5-1 and TRBJ1-1 gives the full variable domain: KAGVTQTPRYLIKTRGQQVTLSCSPISGHRSVSWYQQTPGQGLQFLFEYFSETQRNKGNFPGRFSGRQFSNSRSEMNVSTLELGDSALYLCASSLKGQGITEAFFGQGTRLTVV.

This clonotype was picked up one time. A much more abundant neighbour one base away suggests this may be a read error. The chain uses TRBV4-2 and TRBJ2-3; no clear D. Germline V gene sequence: CDR1 LGHNA, CDR2 YNFKEQ. The CDR3 has 13 amino acids. In nucleotides, the CDR3 is TGTGCCAGCAGCCAAGTATTCGCAGATACGCGGTATTTT. Residues: CASSQVFADTRYF.

This clonotype has a count of ten or more. V usage is TRBV10-3 and J usage is TRBJ1-1; possibly TRBD1 for D (5 bases). The germline V gene encodes CDR1 ENHRY and CDR2 SYGVKD. V lost 6 bases and J lost 2, with 10 bases in between. The CDR3 extends over 13 amino acids. The CDR3 loop is CAIRQTANTEAFF. CDR3 in DNA: TGTGCCATCAGGCAGACAGCTAACACTGAAGCTTTCTTT.

Ten or more counts support this clonotype. This chain's CDR3 is CATTAVGGGYNEQFF. The CDR3 DNA reads TGTGCCACTACCGCTGTGGGGGGCGGGTACAATGAGCAGTTCTTC. This sequence joins TRBV6-6 and TRBJ2-1; D assignment may be TRBD1 or TRBD2 (6 bases each). This CDR3 is 15 amino acids long. V was pared by 10 bases and J by 4 bases, with 20 bases between. CDR1 is MNHNY and CDR2 is SVGAGI in the germline V gene (reference sequence).

This clonotype was seen ten or more times. This rearrangement joins TRBV20-1 to TRBJ2-7; 8 nucleotides match TRBD2. This CDR3 region has 14 residues. The V and J ends lost 1 base and 2 bases, in that order; junction bases with no gene match: 4. CDR1 and CDR2 from the germline V gene are DFQATT and SNEGSKA (reference sequence). The CDR3 nucleotides read TGCAGTGCTAGAGTTGGTAGCGGGGCCTACGAGCAGTACTTC. Protein product: CSARVGSGAYEQYF.

The sample holds many counts of this clonotype. The chain combines TRBV9 with TRBJ2-7; D not certain. With 3 bases removed from V and 1 base from J, the gap between germline ends came to 14 bases. Per the germline V gene, CDR1 is SGDLS and CDR2 is YYNGEE. CDR3 length: 15 residues. In DNA form, the CDR3 reads TGTGCCAGCAGCGCCGAGGCCCGGGCATCCTACGAGCAGTACTTC. Protein: CASSAEARASYEQYF.

This clonotype appeared many times. Because it lacks the conserved phenylalanine or tryptophan at the end, this CDR3 is likely a read error. The limits of the CDR3 on the DNA are not certain, so only TCRdb's listed CDR3 is given. The genes are TRBV5-6 and TRBJ2-7; no DNA check was done on the table's D call, TRBD1. Germline V CDR1 and CDR2: SGHDT, YYEEEE. Ends included, the CDR3 has 13 residues. The CDR3 sequence: CASSLQRSTVGSL.

At least ten counts were recorded for this clonotype. This rearrangement joins TRBV4-1 to TRBJ2-5; D may correspond to TRBD1 or TRBD2 (5 bases each). V was clipped by 0 bases and J by 4 bases, with 12 bases between them. The CDR3 is 15 residues long. Per the germline V gene, CDR1 is MGHRA and CDR2 is YSYEKL. Here the CDR3 DNA reads TGCGCCAGCAGCCAAGACTACGGGACCCTAGAGACCCAGTACTTC. It is translated as CASSQDYGTLETQYF.

This clonotype was seen many times. The chain uses TRBV5-1 and TRBJ2-3; maybe TRBD2 (6 bases). Germline V gene sequence: CDR1 SGHRS, CDR2 YFSETQ. This CDR3 region has 14 residues. V was pared by 3 bases and J by 2 bases, with 10 bases between. The CDR3 spells CASSSTSPTDTQYF. In nucleotides, the CDR3 is TGCGCCAGCAGCTCTACTAGCCCCACAGATACGCAGTATTTT.

Ten or more counts support this clonotype. The J gene is TRBJ2-3, the V gene TRBV6-2 or TRBV6-3; D is possibly TRBD1 (6 bases). Looked up from germline, CDR1 is MNHEY and CDR2 is SVGEGT. V was pared by 2 bases and J by 5 bases, with 20 bases between. The CDR3 covers 17 residues. CDR3 coding DNA: TGTGCCAGCAGTTACGAAGAGTTGGGGGCCTTTCAAGATACGCAGTATTTT. Protein sequence: CASSYEELGAFQDTQYF.